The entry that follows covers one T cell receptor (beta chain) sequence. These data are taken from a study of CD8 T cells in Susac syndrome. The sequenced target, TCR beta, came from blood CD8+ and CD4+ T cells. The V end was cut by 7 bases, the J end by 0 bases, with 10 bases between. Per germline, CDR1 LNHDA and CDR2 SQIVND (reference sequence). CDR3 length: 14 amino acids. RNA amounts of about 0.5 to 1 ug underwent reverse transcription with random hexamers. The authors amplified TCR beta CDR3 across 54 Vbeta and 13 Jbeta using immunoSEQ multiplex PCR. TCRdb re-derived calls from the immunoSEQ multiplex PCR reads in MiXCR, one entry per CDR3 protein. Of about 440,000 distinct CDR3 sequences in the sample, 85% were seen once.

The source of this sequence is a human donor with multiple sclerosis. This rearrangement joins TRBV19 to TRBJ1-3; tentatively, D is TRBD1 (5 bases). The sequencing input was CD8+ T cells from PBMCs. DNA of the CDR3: TGTGCCAGTACTCGGGACTACTCTGGAAACACCATATATTTT. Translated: CASTRDYSGNTIYF.